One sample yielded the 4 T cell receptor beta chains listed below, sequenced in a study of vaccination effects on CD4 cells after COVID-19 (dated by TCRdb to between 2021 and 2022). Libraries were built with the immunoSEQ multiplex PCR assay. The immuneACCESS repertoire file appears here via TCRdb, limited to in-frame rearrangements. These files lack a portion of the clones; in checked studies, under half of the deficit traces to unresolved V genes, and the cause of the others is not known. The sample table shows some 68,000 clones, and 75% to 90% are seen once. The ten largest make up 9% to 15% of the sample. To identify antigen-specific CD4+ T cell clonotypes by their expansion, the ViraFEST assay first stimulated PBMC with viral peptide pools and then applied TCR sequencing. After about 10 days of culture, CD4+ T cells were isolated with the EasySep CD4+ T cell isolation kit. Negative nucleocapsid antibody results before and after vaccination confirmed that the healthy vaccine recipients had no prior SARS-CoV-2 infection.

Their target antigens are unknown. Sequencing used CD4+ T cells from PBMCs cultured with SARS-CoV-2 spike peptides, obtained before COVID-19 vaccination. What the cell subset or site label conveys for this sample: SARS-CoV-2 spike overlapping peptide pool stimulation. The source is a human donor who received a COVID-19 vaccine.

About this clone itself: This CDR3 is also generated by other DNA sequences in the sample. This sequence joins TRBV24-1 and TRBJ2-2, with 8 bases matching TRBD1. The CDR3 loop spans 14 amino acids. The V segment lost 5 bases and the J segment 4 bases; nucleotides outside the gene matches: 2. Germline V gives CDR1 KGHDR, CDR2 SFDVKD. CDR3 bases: TGTGCCACCAGTGGCACAGGGGGCACCGGGGAGCTGTTTTTT. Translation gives CATSGTGGTGELFF.

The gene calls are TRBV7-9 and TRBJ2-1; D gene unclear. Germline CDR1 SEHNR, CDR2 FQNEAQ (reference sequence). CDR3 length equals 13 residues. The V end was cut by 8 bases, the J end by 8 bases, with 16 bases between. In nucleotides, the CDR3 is TGTGCCAGCGTCCCTCGCGGTAATTATGAGCAGTTCTTC. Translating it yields CASVPRGNYEQFF.

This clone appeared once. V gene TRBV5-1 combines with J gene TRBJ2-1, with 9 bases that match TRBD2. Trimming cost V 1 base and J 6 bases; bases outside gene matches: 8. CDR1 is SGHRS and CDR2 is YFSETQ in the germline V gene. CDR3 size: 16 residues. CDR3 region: CASSLTAGGQGNEQFF. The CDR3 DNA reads TGCGCCAGCAGCTTGACTGCGGGGGGGCAGGGCAATGAGCAGTTCTTC.

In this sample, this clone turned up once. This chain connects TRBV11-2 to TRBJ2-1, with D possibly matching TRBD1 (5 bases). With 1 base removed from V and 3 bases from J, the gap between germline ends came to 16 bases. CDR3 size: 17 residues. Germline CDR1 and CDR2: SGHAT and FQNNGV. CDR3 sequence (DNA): TGTGCCAGCAGCTTAGGGTGGGGCTCGACCCACTACAATGAGCAGTTCTTC. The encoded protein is CASSLGWGSTHYNEQFF.